The 10 T cell receptor beta chains given below trace back to one sample, sequenced in a study of metastatic and nonmetastatic thyroid tumors. Through MiXCR, TCRdb re-clonotyped the PCR reads. The sample holds more than 40,000 clones, approximately 3% seen once. Among the patients, none had received any treatment before thyroid surgery. Sequencing was carried out using blood. The receptors derive from a female donor with papillary thyroid cancer or a benign thyroid nodule (not recorded which). Some clones in this sample may be carry-over from other donors' samples.

This clone was counted ten times or more. This chain uses TRBV7-3 with TRBJ2-7, with 9 positions matching TRBD2. The CDR3 covers 15 residues. J was trimmed by 0 bases and V by 5 bases; bases with no gene match: 5. CDR1 and CDR2 (germline): SGHTA, FQGTGA. DNA of the CDR3: TGTGCCAGCAGCATACTAGCGGGTGACTCCTACGAGCAGTACTTC. Translated: CASSILAGDSYEQYF.

The chain recombines TRBV3-1 with TRBJ1-3, with no clear D. Trimming took off 0 bases at V and 2 bases at J, with 11 bases between the two ends. CDR3 length: 16 amino acids. Germline values: CDR1 LGHDT, CDR2 YNNKEL (reference sequence). CDR3 sequence: CASSQEVGQAGNTIYF. CDR3 bases: TGTGCCAGCAGCCAAGAAGTCGGCCAAGCTGGAAACACCATATATTTT.

The gene calls are TRBV6-5 and TRBJ1-6; D is unclear. V was clipped by 2 bases and J by 0 bases, with 14 bases between them. CDR3 length equals 18 residues. Germline V CDR1 and CDR2: MNHEY, SVGAGI. The CDR3 protein is CASSYHASSSSYNSPLHF. CDR3 DNA: TGTGCCAGCAGTTACCACGCCTCGTCGAGCTCCTATAATTCACCCCTCCACTTT.

This clone was seen ten or more times. No conserved phenylalanine or tryptophan is present at the end of the CDR3, so a read error is the likely explanation. This chain uses TRBV5-1 with TRBJ2-1, with 14 bases aligning to TRBD2. CDR1 is SGHRS, CDR2 YFSETQ, per germline. CDR3 size: 24 residues. V gave up 4 bases and J gave up 1 base; unmatched junction bases: 25. Here the CDR3 DNA reads TGCGCCAGCAGCCCGTTTCATATGCCCGTAGGGACTAGCGGGAGTATACGGTCCTACAATGAGCAGTTCCTC. It specifies CASSPFHMPVGTSGSIRSYNEQFL.

This clone was counted ten times or more. In DNA, the CDR3 is TGCAGTGCTAGAGATCTGCTTGTATCCTACGAGCAGTACTTC. It codes for CSARDLLVSYEQYF. This rearrangement joins TRBV20-1 to TRBJ2-7, with D unresolved. This CDR3 contains 14 residues. Germline CDR1 and CDR2: DFQATT and SNEGSKA (reference sequence). Trimming stripped 0 bases from V and 1 base from J, with 10 bases between.

At least ten counts were recorded for this clone. The chain links TRBV20-1 to TRBJ2-1, with a possible D match to TRBD2 (6 bases). This CDR3 has 14 amino acids. Trimming pared 6 bases from V and 5 bases from J, leaving 17 bases between. CDR1 is DFQATT, CDR2 SNEGSKA, per germline (reference sequence). The CDR3 coding sequence is TGCAGTGCCACCTGGAGAGCGGGTAACAATGAGCAGTTCTTC. Protein product: CSATWRAGNNEQFF.

This clone was seen repeatedly, ten times or more. The chain joins TRBV10-3 to TRBJ2-7; 12 bases are shared with TRBD2. The CDR3 has 13 residues. Germline V lookup: CDR1 ENHRY, CDR2 SYGVKD. J gave up 6 bases and V 8 bases, and 5 bases lay outside the gene matches. CDR3 DNA: TGTGCCATCTCGACTAGCGGGAGTTCCGAGCAGTACTTC. Amino acid sequence: CAISTSGSSEQYF.

The sample holds a few counts of this clone. V and J are TRBV7-6 and TRBJ2-7, with TRBD2 identical over 7 bases. The CDR3 extends over 12 amino acids. The J segment lost 6 bases and the V segment lost 1 base, leaving 0 bases of the junction unmatched. The V gene's germline CDR1 is SGHVS and CDR2 FNYEAQ. CDR3 residues: CASSLGTSEQYF. The CDR3 coding sequence is TGTGCCAGCAGCTTAGGGACTAGCGAGCAGTACTTC. Complete variable domain (other parts from reference TRBV7-6 and TRBJ2-7): GAGVSQSPRYKVTKRGQDVALRCDPISGHVSLYWYRQALGQGPEFLTYFNYEAQQDKSGLPNDRFSAERPEGSISTLTIQRTEQRDSAMYRCASSLGTSEQYFGPGTRLTVT.

This chain uses TRBV4-1 with TRBJ2-7, with 11 bases matching TRBD1. CDR1 MGHRA and CDR2 YSYEKL come from the germline V gene. V shed 2 bases and J 4 bases; nucleotides not matched to a gene: 4. The CDR3 runs 15 residues. CDR3 region: CASSQLGDRGYEQYF. The CDR3 region has the DNA TGCGCCAGCAGCCAACTGGGGGACAGGGGGTACGAGCAGTACTTC.

This clone has ten or more counts. This rearrangement joins TRBV6-5 to TRBJ2-5; 9 nucleotides line up with TRBD2. The CDR3 is made up of 16 amino acids. Germline-derived CDR1 and CDR2 are MNHEY and SVGAGI. V was clipped by 2 bases and J by 5 bases; unmatched bases: 9. CDR3 in amino acids: CASSYGSPAGGETQYF. In DNA, the CDR3 is TGTGCCAGCAGTTACGGGTCTCCGGCGGGAGGGGAGACCCAGTACTTC.